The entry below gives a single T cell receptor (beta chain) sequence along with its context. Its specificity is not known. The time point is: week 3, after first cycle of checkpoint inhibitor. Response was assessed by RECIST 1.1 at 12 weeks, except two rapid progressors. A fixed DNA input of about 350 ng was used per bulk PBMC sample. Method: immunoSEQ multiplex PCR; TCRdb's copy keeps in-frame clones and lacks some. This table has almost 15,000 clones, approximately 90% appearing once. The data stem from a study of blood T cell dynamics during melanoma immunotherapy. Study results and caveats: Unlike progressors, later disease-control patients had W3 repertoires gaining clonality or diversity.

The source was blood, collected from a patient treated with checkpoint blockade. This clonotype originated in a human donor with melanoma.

The CDR3 nucleotides read TGTGCCAGCTCACTATTACTAGCGGAAGCCACAGATACGCAGTATTTT. This gives the protein CASSLLLAEATDTQYF. This chain joins TRBV11-2 and TRBJ2-3, with 8 positions matching TRBD2. CDR1 and CDR2 (germline): SGHAT, FQNNGV. After removal of 8 bases from V and 2 bases from J, the junction contained 12 bases not matched to a gene. This CDR3 is 16 amino acids long.